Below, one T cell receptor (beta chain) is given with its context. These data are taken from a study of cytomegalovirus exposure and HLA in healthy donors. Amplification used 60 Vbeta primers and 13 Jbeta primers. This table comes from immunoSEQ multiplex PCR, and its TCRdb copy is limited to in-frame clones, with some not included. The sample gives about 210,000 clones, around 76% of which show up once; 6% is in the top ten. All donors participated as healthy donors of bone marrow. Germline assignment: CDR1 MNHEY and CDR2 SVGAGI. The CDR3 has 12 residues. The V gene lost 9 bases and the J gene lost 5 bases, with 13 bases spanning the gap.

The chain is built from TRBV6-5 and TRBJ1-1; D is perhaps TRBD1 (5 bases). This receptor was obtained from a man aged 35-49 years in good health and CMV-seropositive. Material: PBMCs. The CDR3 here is CASTGRGTEAFF. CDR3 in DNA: TGTGCCAGTACAGGTCGGGGGACTGAAGCTTTCTTT.